One and the same sample provided the 23 T cell receptor beta chains below, sequenced in a study of control samples from healthy donors and cancer patients. The assay was immunoSEQ multiplex PCR, and TCRdb's table has in-frame clones only and misses some. Among about 120,000 clones listed, around 87% were seen once. The material sequenced was PBMCs. Receptors were obtained from a woman aged 50 to 65 with colorectal cancer.

This chain's CDR3 is CSALDAGSGANVLTF. For the CDR3, the DNA is TGCAGCGCACTGGACGCCGGCTCTGGGGCCAACGTCCTGACTTTC. V and J are TRBV29-1 and TRBJ2-6; D gene unclear. CDR1 and CDR2 from the germline V gene are SQVTM and ANQGSEA. With 7 bases removed from V and 0 bases from J, the gap between germline ends came to 13 bases. The CDR3 runs to 15 residues.

V gene TRBV19 combines with J gene TRBJ1-1; TRBD1 is a possible D gene (5 bases). V was trimmed by 9 bases and J by 3 bases, leaving 11 bases between them. The CDR3 consists of 12 residues. Germline CDR1 LNHDA, CDR2 SQIVND (reference sequence). Written as DNA, the CDR3 is TGTGCCAGCGCAGGGACCTACACTGAAGCTTTCTTT. The encoded protein is CASAGTYTEAFF.

This chain joins TRBV6-5 and TRBJ1-2; the D gene is possibly TRBD1 (6 bases). V lost 0 bases to trimming and J lost 3 bases, with 11 bases between them. This CDR3 region has 15 residues. Germline V gene lookup returns CDR1 MNHEY and CDR2 SVGAGI. In nucleotides, the CDR3 is TGTGCCAGCAGTTACTCCGGACAGTATTACTATGGCTACACCTTC. It encodes CASSYSGQYYYGYTF.

The chain employs TRBV7-6 and TRBJ2-7; D ambiguous. The CDR3 covers 14 residues. The germline V and J ends were trimmed by 5 bases and 3 bases, with 14 bases remaining between them. From germline, CDR1 is SGHVS and CDR2 FNYEAQ. The CDR3 is CASSPDTVYYEQYF. For the CDR3, the DNA is TGTGCCAGCAGCCCAGACACAGTTTACTACGAGCAGTACTTC.

This clone was seen only a few times. This chain uses TRBV11-2 with TRBJ2-3, with D hard to call. CDR1 SGHAT and CDR2 FQNNGV come from the germline V gene. The CDR3 sequence is 13 residues long. The V gene lost 3 bases and the J gene lost 4 bases, with 8 bases spanning the gap. The CDR3 protein is CASSFFGPDTQYF. DNA for the CDR3: TGTGCCAGCAGCTTCTTTGGCCCAGATACGCAGTATTTT.

The V call is TRBV5-8, the J call TRBJ2-1, with 9 bases matching TRBD2. The ends lost 5 bases at V and 5 bases at J; junction bases unmatched: 5. In germline, CDR1 is SGHTS, CDR2 YDEGEE. This CDR3 is built from 14 residues. CDR3: CASSRLAGNNEQFF. In DNA form, the CDR3 reads TGTGCCAGCAGTAGGCTAGCGGGGAACAATGAGCAGTTCTTC. The full variable domain, rest sourced from reference TRBV5-8 and TRBJ2-1, is EAGVTQSPTHLIKTRGQQATLRCSPISGHTSVYWYQQALGLGLQFLLWYDEGEERNRGNFPPRFSGRQFPNYSSELNVNALELEDSALYLCASSRLAGNNEQFFGPGTRLTVL.

This rearrangement joins TRBV11-3 to TRBJ2-3, with no clear D. Deletions cut 8 bases from V and 6 bases from J, with 15 bases between. The CDR3 covers 13 residues. CDR1 SGHNT and CDR2 YENEEA come from the germline V gene. CDR3 amino acids: CASSKATSDTQYF. The CDR3 coding sequence is TGTGCCAGCTCCAAGGCAACAAGTGATACGCAGTATTTT.

The rearrangement uses TRBV5-5 and TRBJ2-5, with D possibly TRBD1 on 5 matching bases. The V gene lost 4 bases and the J gene lost 4 bases, with 14 bases spanning the gap. CDR1 SGHKS and CDR2 YYEKEE come from the germline V gene (reference sequence). The CDR3 sequence is 14 residues long. The CDR3 sequence: CASSPRVVSETQYF. As DNA, the CDR3 is TGTGCCAGCAGCCCCAGGGTAGTCTCAGAGACCCAGTACTTC.

This chain joins TRBV6-4 and TRBJ1-5; the D is unclear. Between the trimmed V and J ends, which lost 3 bases and 3 bases, there was a span of 6 bases. CDR1 is MRHNA and CDR2 is SNTAGT in the germline V gene. The CDR3 is made up of 13 amino acids. The CDR3 DNA follows: TGTGCCAGCAGTGAGCAAGTCAATCAGCCCCAGCATTTT. This encodes CASSEQVNQPQHF.

This chain links TRBV12-3 or TRBV12-4 with TRBJ1-2; TRBD1 matches at 7 bases. The V and J ends lost 3 bases and 12 bases, in that order; junction bases with no gene match: 7. CDR3 length: 12 amino acids. The CDR3 region is CASSLRGRGNTF. DNA of the CDR3: TGTGCCAGCAGTTTGAGGGGGCGGGGGAACACCTTC.

Worth noting for this clone: The conserved final phenylalanine or tryptophan is absent from the CDR3, which likely points to a read error. This chain uses TRBV29-1 with TRBJ1-2, with D unresolved. Looked up from germline, CDR1 is SQVTM and CDR2 is ANQGSEA. V was cut by 1 base and J by 1 base, with 10 bases left in between. This CDR3 spans 14 amino acids. The CDR3 region is CSVEASPGNYGYTL. The CDR3 coding sequence is TGCAGCGTTGAAGCCAGCCCCGGTAACTATGGCTACACCCTC.

CDR3 amino acids: CASSLGGFSEAFF. The CDR3 coding sequence is TGCGCCAGCAGCTTGGGAGGGTTCTCTGAAGCTTTCTTT. V usage is TRBV5-1 and J usage is TRBJ1-1, with no clear D. This CDR3 has 13 residues. Trimming removed 0 bases at V and 6 bases at J, with 9 bases between. CDR1 is SGHRS, CDR2 YFSETQ, per germline.

The chain recombines TRBV9 with TRBJ2-2, with 9 bases that match TRBD2. CDR1 is SGDLS, CDR2 YYNGEE, per germline. With 3 bases clipped from V and 7 bases from J, the junction kept 13 bases outside the gene matches. The CDR3 is 17 residues long. CDR3 sequence reads: CASSGSESGGLLGELFF. The CDR3 coding sequence is TGTGCCAGCAGCGGATCGGAGAGCGGGGGGCTCCTCGGGGAGCTGTTTTTT.

This chain uses TRBV2 with TRBJ1-2; 8 nucleotides line up with TRBD1. CDR1 is SNHLY and CDR2 is FYNNEI in the germline V gene. Unmatched junction bases numbered 9, after V lost 8 bases and J lost 4 bases. The CDR3 covers 14 residues. CDR3 sequence (DNA): TGTGCCAGCGACGGACAGGGCCTCCGCTATGGCTACACCTTC. This translates into CASDGQGLRYGYTF.

This sequence joins TRBV3-1 (or the pseudogene TRBV3-2) and TRBJ1-6; no clear D gene. Trimming left V 7 bases short and J 7 bases short, with 14 bases between. The CDR3 length is 14 residues. Germline lookup yields CDR1 LGHDT and CDR2 YNNKEL (reference sequence). CDR3 amino acids: CASTFRVSNSPLHF. The CDR3 DNA is TGTGCCAGCACTTTCCGGGTTTCAAATTCACCCCTCCACTTT.

This chain connects TRBV5-8 to TRBJ1-5; TRBD1 matches 8 bases. This CDR3 comprises 15 residues. Germline V gene sequence: CDR1 SGHTS, CDR2 YDEGEE. V shed 6 bases and J 4 bases; nucleotides not matched to a gene: 9. The chain's CDR3 is CASTPMGQENQPQHF. DNA of the CDR3: TGTGCCAGCACCCCAATGGGACAGGAGAATCAGCCCCAGCATTTT. Using reference TRBV5-8 and TRBJ1-5 for the parts outside the CDR3, the full variable domain is EAGVTQSPTHLIKTRGQQATLRCSPISGHTSVYWYQQALGLGLQFLLWYDEGEERNRGNFPPRFSGRQFPNYSSELNVNALELEDSALYLCASTPMGQENQPQHFGDGTRLSIL.

The gene calls are TRBV6-4 and TRBJ1-5; no clear D gene. CDR1 and CDR2 from the germline V gene are MRHNA and SNTAGT. CDR3 length: 11 residues. V was pared by 10 bases and J by 4 bases, with 8 bases between. The CDR3: CATLGNQPQHF. The CDR3 coding sequence is TGTGCCACCCTGGGTAATCAGCCCCAGCATTTT.

V gene TRBV19 combines with J gene TRBJ2-1, with 11 bases that match TRBD2. Per germline, CDR1 LNHDA and CDR2 SQIVND (reference sequence). This CDR3 is 15 amino acids long. V lost 7 bases and J lost 5; bases outside the gene matches: 7. The CDR3 DNA sequence: TGTGCCAGTACCCCACTAGCGGGGGTAGACAATGAGCAGTTCTTC. Translation gives CASTPLAGVDNEQFF.

The rearrangement links TRBV24-1 to TRBJ1-5; 7 nucleotides agree with TRBD1. The ends lost 6 bases at V and 5 bases at J; junction bases unmatched: 6. The germline V gene encodes CDR1 KGHDR and CDR2 SFDVKD. This CDR3 has 14 amino acids. CDR3 sequence reads: CATSPGGNDQPQHF. CDR3 nucleotides: TGTGCCACCAGTCCAGGGGGGAATGATCAGCCCCAGCATTTT.

The rearrangement joins TRBV6-5 to TRBJ1-1, with D unresolved. CDR1 MNHEY and CDR2 SVGAGI come from the germline V gene. V was clipped by 6 bases and J by 4 bases, with 12 bases between them. The CDR3 has 13 residues. The CDR3 bases are TGTGCCAGCAGGGAGGCGGGAGTCACTGAAGCTTTCTTT. Protein: CASREAGVTEAFF.

The chain carries TRBV7-8 and TRBJ2-3; a possible D gene is TRBD2 (5 bases). Germline CDR1 is SGHVS and CDR2 is FQNEAQ. Trimming pared 1 base from V and 5 bases from J, leaving 16 bases between. The CDR3 has 16 residues. CDR3 DNA: TGTGCCAGCAGCTTAGATACCGTTACAGAGGGAGATACGCAGTATTTT. This translates into CASSLDTVTEGDTQYF.

The chain links TRBV19 to TRBJ2-2; the D call may be TRBD1 or TRBD2 (5 bases each). Germline assignment: CDR1 LNHDA and CDR2 SQIVND (reference sequence). V was shortened by 8 bases and J by 6 bases, with 19 bases between the two germline ends. This CDR3 region has 15 residues. The CDR3 coding sequence is TGTGCCAGTCATAGGGGCCGAAAGGGAGCCGGGGAGCTGTTTTTT. It encodes CASHRGRKGAGELFF.

On this clone: A read error may account for a junction end that differs from germline. The rearrangement joins TRBV6-2 or TRBV6-3 to TRBJ2-1, with 7 bases aligning to TRBD2. The CDR3 contains 16 residues. CDR1 and CDR2 from the germline V gene are MNHEY and SVGEGT. The DNA for the CDR3 is TGTGCCAGCAGTCACTCCGGGACTAAAGGGCTTCATGAGCAGTTCTTC. Protein product: CASSHSGTKGLHEQFF.